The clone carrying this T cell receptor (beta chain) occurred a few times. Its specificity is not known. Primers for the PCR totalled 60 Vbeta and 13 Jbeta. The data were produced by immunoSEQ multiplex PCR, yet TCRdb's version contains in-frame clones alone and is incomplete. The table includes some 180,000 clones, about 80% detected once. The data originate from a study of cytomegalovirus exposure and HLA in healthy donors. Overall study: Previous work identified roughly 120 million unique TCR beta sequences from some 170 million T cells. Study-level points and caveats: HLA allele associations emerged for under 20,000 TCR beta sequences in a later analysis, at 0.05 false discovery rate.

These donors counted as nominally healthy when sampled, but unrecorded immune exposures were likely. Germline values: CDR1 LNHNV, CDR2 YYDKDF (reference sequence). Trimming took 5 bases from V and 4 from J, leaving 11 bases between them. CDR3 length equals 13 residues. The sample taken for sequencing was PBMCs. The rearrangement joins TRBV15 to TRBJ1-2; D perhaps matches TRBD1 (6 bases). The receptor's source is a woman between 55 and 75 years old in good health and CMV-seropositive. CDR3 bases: TGTGCCACCAGCGCACCGGACAGCTATGGCTACACCTTC. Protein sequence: CATSAPDSYGYTF.